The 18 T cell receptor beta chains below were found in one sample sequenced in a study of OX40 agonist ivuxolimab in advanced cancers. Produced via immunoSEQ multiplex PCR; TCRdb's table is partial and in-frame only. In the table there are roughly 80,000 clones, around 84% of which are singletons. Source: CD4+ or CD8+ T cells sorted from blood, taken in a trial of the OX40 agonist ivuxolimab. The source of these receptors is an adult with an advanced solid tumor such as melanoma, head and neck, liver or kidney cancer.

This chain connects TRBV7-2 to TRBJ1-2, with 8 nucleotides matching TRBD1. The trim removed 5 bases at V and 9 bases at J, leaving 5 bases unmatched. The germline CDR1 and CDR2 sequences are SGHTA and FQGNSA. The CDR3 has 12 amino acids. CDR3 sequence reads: CASSRDRGRYTF. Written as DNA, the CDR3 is TGTGCCAGCAGCCGCGACAGGGGCCGCTACACCTTC. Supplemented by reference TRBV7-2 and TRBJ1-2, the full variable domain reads GAGVSQSPSNKVTEKGKDVELRCDPISGHTALYWYRQSLGQGLEFLIYFQGNSAPDKSGLPSDRFSAERTGGSVSTLTIQRTQQEDSAVYLCASSRDRGRYTFGSGTRLTVV.

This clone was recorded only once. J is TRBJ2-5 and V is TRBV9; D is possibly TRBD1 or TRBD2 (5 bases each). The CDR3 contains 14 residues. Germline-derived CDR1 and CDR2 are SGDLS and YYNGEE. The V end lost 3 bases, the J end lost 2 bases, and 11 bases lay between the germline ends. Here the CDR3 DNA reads TGTGCCAGCAGCGGGCTGGGACGACAAGAGACCCAGTACTTC. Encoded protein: CASSGLGRQETQYF.

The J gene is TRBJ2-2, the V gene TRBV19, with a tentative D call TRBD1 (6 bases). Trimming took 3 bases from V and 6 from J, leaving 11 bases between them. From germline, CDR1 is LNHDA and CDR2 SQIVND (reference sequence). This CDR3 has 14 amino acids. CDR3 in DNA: TGTGCCAGTAGTATCACCCAGGGGTCCGGGGAGCTGTTTTTT. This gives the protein CASSITQGSGELFF.

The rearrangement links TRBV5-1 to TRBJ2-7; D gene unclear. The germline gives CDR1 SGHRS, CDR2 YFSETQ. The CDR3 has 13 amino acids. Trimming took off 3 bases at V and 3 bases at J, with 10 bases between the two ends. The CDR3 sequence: CASSSLQNYEQYF. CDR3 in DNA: TGCGCCAGCAGCTCCCTCCAAAACTACGAGCAGTACTTC. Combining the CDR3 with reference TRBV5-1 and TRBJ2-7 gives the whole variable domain KAGVTQTPRYLIKTRGQQVTLSCSPISGHRSVSWYQQTPGQGLQFLFEYFSETQRNKGNFPGRFSGRQFSNSRSEMNVSTLELGDSALYLCASSSLQNYEQYFGPGTRLTVT.

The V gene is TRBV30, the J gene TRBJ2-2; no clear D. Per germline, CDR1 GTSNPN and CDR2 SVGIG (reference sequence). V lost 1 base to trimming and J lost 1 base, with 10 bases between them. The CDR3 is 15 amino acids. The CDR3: CAWSGVMGNTGELFF. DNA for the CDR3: TGTGCCTGGAGTGGGGTTATGGGGAACACCGGGGAGCTGTTTTTT.

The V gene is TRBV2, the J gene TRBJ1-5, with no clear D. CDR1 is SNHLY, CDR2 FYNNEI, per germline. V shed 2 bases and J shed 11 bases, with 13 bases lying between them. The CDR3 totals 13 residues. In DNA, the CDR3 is TGTGCCAGCAGTGAATTATCAGGCGAGTCCCAGCATTTT. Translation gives CASSELSGESQHF.

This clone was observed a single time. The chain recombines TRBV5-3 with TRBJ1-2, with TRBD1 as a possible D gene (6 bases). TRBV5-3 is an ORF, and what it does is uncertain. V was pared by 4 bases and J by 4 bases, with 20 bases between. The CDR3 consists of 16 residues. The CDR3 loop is CARSPPRVRGLYGYTF. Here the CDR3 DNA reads TGTGCCAGAAGCCCTCCGAGGGTCAGGGGACTCTATGGCTACACCTTC.

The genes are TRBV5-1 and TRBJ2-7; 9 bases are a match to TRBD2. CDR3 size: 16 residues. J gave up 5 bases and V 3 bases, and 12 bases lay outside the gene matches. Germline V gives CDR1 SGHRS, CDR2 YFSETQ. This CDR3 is CASSSLLGAGGHEQYF. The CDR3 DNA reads TGCGCCAGCAGCTCCCTCCTAGGAGCGGGGGGACACGAGCAGTACTTC.

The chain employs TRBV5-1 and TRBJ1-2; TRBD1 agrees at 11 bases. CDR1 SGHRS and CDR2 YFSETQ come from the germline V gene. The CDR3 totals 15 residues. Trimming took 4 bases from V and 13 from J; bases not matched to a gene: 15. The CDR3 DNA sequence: TGCGCCAGCAGCGTATCACAAGGACAGGGGGCTTTACGCACCTTC. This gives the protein CASSVSQGQGALRTF.

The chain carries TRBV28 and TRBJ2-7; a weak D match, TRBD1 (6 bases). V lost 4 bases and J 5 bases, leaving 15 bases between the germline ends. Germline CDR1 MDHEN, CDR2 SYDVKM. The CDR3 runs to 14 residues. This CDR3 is CASSSPGAVNEQYF. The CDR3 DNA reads TGTGCCAGCAGTTCTCCAGGGGCGGTTAACGAGCAGTACTTC. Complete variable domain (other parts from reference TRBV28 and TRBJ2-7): DVKVTQSSRYLVKRTGEKVFLECVQDMDHENMFWYRQDPGLGLRLIYFSYDVKMKEKGDIPEGYSVSREKKERFSLILESASTNQTSMYLCASSSPGAVNEQYFGPGTRLTVT.

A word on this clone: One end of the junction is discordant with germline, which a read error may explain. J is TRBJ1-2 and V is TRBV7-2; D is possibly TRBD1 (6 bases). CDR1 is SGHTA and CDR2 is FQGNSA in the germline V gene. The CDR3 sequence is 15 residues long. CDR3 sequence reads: CASSLVTGNNDGYTF. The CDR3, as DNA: TGTGCCAGCAGCTTAGTCACAGGGAATAACGATGGCTACACCTTC.

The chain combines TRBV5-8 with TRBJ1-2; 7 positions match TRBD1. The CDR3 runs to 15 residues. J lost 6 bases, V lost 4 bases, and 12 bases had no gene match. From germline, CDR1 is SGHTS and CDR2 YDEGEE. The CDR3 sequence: CASSIRQGRGNGYTF. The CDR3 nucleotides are TGTGCCAGCAGCATCCGACAGGGAAGGGGCAATGGCTACACCTTC. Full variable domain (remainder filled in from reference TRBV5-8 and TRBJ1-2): EAGVTQSPTHLIKTRGQQATLRCSPISGHTSVYWYQQALGLGLQFLLWYDEGEERNRGNFPPRFSGRQFPNYSSELNVNALELEDSALYLCASSIRQGRGNGYTFGSGTRLTVV.

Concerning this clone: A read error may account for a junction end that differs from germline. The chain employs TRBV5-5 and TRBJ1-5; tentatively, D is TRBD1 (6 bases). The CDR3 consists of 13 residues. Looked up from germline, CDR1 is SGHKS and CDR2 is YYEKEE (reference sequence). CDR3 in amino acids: CASSPDSIQPQHF. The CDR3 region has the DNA TGTGCCAGCAGCCCGGACAGCATTCAGCCCCAGCATTTT.

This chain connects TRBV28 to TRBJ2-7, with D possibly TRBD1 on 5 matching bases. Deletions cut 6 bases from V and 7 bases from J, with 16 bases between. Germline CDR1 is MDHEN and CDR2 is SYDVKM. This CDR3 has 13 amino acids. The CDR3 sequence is CASRHSTVEEQYF. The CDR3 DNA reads TGTGCCAGCAGGCATTCGACAGTAGAAGAGCAGTACTTC.

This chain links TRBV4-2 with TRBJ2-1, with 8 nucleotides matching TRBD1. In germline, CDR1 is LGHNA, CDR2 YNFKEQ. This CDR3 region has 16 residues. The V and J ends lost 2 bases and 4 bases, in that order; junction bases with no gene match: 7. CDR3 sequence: CASSQRGQGAYNEQFF. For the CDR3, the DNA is TGTGCCAGCAGCCAACGGGGGCAGGGGGCGTACAATGAGCAGTTCTTC.

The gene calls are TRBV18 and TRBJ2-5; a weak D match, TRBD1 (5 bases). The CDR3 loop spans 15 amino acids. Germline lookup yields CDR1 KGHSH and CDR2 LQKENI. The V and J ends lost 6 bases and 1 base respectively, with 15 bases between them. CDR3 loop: CASSWGSGGQETQYF. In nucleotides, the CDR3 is TGTGCCAGCTCCTGGGGCTCGGGCGGCCAAGAGACCCAGTACTTC. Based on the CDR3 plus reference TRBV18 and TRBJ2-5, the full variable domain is NAGVMQNPRHLVRRRGQEARLRCSPMKGHSHVYWYRQLPEEGLKFMVYLQKENIIDESGMPKERFSAEFPKEGPSILRIQQVVRGDSAAYFCASSWGSGGQETQYFGPGTRLLVL.

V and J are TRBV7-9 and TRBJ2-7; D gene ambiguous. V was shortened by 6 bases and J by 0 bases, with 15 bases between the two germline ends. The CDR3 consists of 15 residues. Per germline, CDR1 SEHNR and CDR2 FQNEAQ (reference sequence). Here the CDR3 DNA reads TGTGCCAGCAGTCCCTCCGACCTGAGCTCCTACGAGCAGTACTTC. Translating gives CASSPSDLSSYEQYF.

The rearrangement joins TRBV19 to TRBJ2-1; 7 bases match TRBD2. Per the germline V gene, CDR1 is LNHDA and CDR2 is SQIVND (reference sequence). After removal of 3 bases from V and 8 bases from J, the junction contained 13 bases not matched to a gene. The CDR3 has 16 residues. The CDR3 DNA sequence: TGTGCCAGTAGTATTCAGGGAGGGACGTTCGGCGATGAGCAGTTCTTC. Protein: CASSIQGGTFGDEQFF.